The 16 T cell receptor beta chains given below trace back to one sample, sequenced in a study of blood T cells in healthy people across ages. A second PCR, run for roughly 7 to 12 cycles, used a sample-barcoded 5' primer plus a J-beta primer mix. TCRdb reprocessed the 5' RACE reads via MiXCR and lists one record per CDR3 protein. The sample shows over 700,000 distinct CDR3 sequences, 53% of them seen only once. The material sequenced was blood. These receptors were obtained from a man aged 80 or over in good health.

Only one count was recorded for this clonotype. The J gene is TRBJ2-3, the V gene TRBV25-1; no clear D. V lost 6 bases to trimming and J lost 1 base, with 11 bases between them. The CDR3 contains 14 residues. The germline CDR1 and CDR2 sequences are MGHDK and SYGVNS. The CDR3 sequence is CASREDKGTDTQYF. Here the CDR3 DNA reads TGTGCCAGCAGGGAAGATAAGGGCACAGATACGCAGTATTTT.

This CDR3 is CSARAPAGRAYEQYF. The CDR3 DNA reads as TGCAGTGCTAGAGCCCCAGCGGGCAGGGCCTACGAGCAGTACTTC. The chain links TRBV20-1 to TRBJ2-7; possible D gene TRBD2, 6 bases. Looked up from germline, CDR1 is DFQATT and CDR2 is SNEGSKA (reference sequence). CDR3 length equals 15 residues. V was cut by 1 base and J by 2 bases, with 15 bases left in between.

This rearrangement joins TRBV5-5 to TRBJ2-1; 10 nucleotides agree with TRBD2. With 2 bases clipped from V and 10 bases from J, the junction kept 15 bases outside the gene matches. Germline V gene sequence: CDR1 SGHKS, CDR2 YYEKEE (reference sequence). CDR3 length equals 17 residues. DNA for the CDR3: TGTGCCAGCAGCTTTAAGGTACGGCTAGCGGGAGAGGAGGAGCAGTTCTTC. It specifies CASSFKVRLAGEEEQFF.

This clonotype was found a few times. This chain links TRBV7-9 with TRBJ2-5; 8 bases agree with TRBD1. The CDR3 sequence is 13 residues long. Losses at the gene ends were 5 bases for V and 3 bases for J; bases not matched to a gene: 2. Germline CDR1 is SEHNR and CDR2 is FQNEAQ (reference sequence). The CDR3 DNA follows: TGTGCCAGCAGCGAACAGGGGGAAGAGACCCAGTACTTC. Amino acids: CASSEQGEETQYF. Full variable domain (rest looked up from reference TRBV7-9 and TRBJ2-5): DTGVSQNPRHKITKRGQNVTFRCDPISEHNRLYWYRQTLGQGPEFLTYFQNEAQLEKSRLLSDRFSAERPKGSFSTLEIQRTEQGDSAMYLCASSEQGEETQYFGPGTRLLVL.

Details on this clonotype: One junction end disagrees with the germline gene, perhaps due to a read error. The V call is TRBV12-3 or TRBV12-4, the J call TRBJ2-5; no firm D call. CDR3 length: 11 residues. The CDR3, as DNA: TGCGCCAGCAGTTCCCAAGTCCAGCAGTACTTC. Its translation: CASSSQVQQYF.

The chain couples TRBV2 to TRBJ2-1; 11 bases align to TRBD2. V trimming: 8 bases; J trimming: 7 bases; junction bases outside the gene matches: 4. The germline gives CDR1 SNHLY, CDR2 FYNNEI. The CDR3 sequence is 13 residues long. CDR3 protein: CASVAGGSNEQFF. For the CDR3, the DNA is TGTGCCAGCGTAGCGGGGGGGAGTAATGAGCAGTTCTTC.

The V and J genes are TRBV7-9 and TRBJ1-6; the match to TRBD1 covers 9 bases. Unmatched junction bases numbered 4, after V lost 5 bases and J lost 5 bases. CDR1 is SEHNR and CDR2 is FQNEAQ in the germline V gene (reference sequence). CDR3 length: 15 amino acids. CDR3 bases: TGTGCCAGCAGCCCCCGGGACAGGGATAATTCACCCCTCCACTTT. Protein: CASSPRDRDNSPLHF.

The chain recombines TRBV20-1 with TRBJ2-1; 8 nucleotides line up with TRBD1. The end of the DNA fits TRBJ2-7 better, so the J call may be wrong. This CDR3 contains 15 residues. The germline V gene encodes CDR1 DFQATT and CDR2 SNEGSKA (reference sequence). For the CDR3, the DNA is TGCAGTGCTAGACGCACGGACAGGGCACCCTACGAGCAGTACTTC. This translates into CSARRTDRAPYEQYF.

This sequence joins TRBV5-1 and TRBJ1-1, with a weak D call TRBD1 (5 bases). CDR3 length equals 15 residues. Germline CDR1 and CDR2: SGHRS and YFSETQ. Trimming shortened V by 4 bases and J by 1 base, and 14 bases separated the two germline ends. The CDR3 nucleotides read TGCGCCAGCAGCGGGCAGGGAGTGGGGAACACTGAAGCTTTCTTT. Protein product: CASSGQGVGNTEAFF.

The genes are TRBV27 and TRBJ1-1, with 8 positions matching TRBD1. This CDR3 is 13 amino acids long. Germline V gives CDR1 MNHEY, CDR2 SMNVEV (reference sequence). Unmatched junction bases numbered 9, after V lost 2 bases and J lost 13 bases. CDR3 DNA: TGTGCCAGCAGTTTAGGACCGCAGGGGGCAGTTTTCTTT. Its protein is CASSLGPQGAVFF.

The chain joins TRBV3-1 to TRBJ2-1; the D gene is possibly TRBD2 (6 bases). Trimming removed 6 bases at V and 7 bases at J, with 16 bases between. The CDR3 contains 14 residues. CDR1 and CDR2 (germline): LGHDT, YNNKEL (reference sequence). The CDR3 reads CASSRSGDWNEQFF. CDR3 bases: TGTGCCAGCAGTCGATCGGGAGATTGGAATGAGCAGTTCTTC.

This clonotype was seen only a few times. This chain joins TRBV30 and TRBJ2-1; 8 bases are a match to TRBD1. The germline V gene encodes CDR1 GTSNPN and CDR2 SVGIG (reference sequence). The junction had 7 bases not matched to a gene; V was cut back by 8 bases and J by 4 bases. This CDR3 contains 13 residues. Here the CDR3 reads CARSGTGYNEQFF. The CDR3 DNA sequence: TGTGCCCGGTCCGGGACAGGATACAATGAGCAGTTCTTC.

V and J are TRBV4-2 and TRBJ1-4; possible D gene TRBD1, 6 bases. The V end was cut by 0 bases, the J end by 7 bases, with 12 bases between. Germline lookup yields CDR1 LGHNA and CDR2 YNFKEQ. This CDR3 has 15 amino acids. The CDR3 region is CASSQDPGEGEKLFF. In DNA form, the CDR3 reads TGTGCCAGCAGCCAAGACCCAGGGGAGGGTGAAAAACTGTTTTTT.

The J gene is TRBJ2-5, the V gene TRBV5-6, with 10 nucleotides matching TRBD2. The V and J ends lost 3 bases and 3 bases, in that order; junction bases with no gene match: 8. The CDR3 is made up of 16 amino acids. Per germline, CDR1 SGHDT and CDR2 YYEEEE. CDR3 in DNA: TGTGCCAGCAGCTCTCTCGGGACTAGCGATAAAGAGACCCAGTACTTC. This translates into CASSSLGTSDKETQYF. The full variable domain, rest sourced from reference TRBV5-6 and TRBJ2-5, is DAGVTQSPTHLIKTRGQQVTLRCSPKSGHDTVSWYQQALGQGPQFIFQYYEEEERQRGNFPDRFSGHQFPNYSSELNVNALLLGDSALYLCASSSLGTSDKETQYFGPGTRLLVL.

This clonotype occurred a few times. The chain is built from TRBV6-2 or TRBV6-3 and TRBJ2-1, with 11 nucleotides matching TRBD2. The germline V gene encodes CDR1 MNHEY and CDR2 SVGEGT. Unmatched junction bases numbered 1, after V lost 2 bases and J lost 4 bases. The CDR3 covers 15 residues. As DNA, the CDR3 is TGTGCCAGCAGTTACCCTAGCGGGGGGTACAATGAGCAGTTCTTC. This translates into CASSYPSGGYNEQFF.

This clonotype was picked up one time. The chain joins TRBV28 to TRBJ2-2, with unresolved D. The CDR3 runs to 14 residues. CDR1 MDHEN and CDR2 SYDVKM come from the germline V gene. V was cut by 8 bases and J by 5 bases, with 15 bases left in between. CDR3 sequence (DNA): TGTGCCAGCGGATCGAGAGGAACTACCGGGGAGCTGTTTTTT. This translates into CASGSRGTTGELFF.